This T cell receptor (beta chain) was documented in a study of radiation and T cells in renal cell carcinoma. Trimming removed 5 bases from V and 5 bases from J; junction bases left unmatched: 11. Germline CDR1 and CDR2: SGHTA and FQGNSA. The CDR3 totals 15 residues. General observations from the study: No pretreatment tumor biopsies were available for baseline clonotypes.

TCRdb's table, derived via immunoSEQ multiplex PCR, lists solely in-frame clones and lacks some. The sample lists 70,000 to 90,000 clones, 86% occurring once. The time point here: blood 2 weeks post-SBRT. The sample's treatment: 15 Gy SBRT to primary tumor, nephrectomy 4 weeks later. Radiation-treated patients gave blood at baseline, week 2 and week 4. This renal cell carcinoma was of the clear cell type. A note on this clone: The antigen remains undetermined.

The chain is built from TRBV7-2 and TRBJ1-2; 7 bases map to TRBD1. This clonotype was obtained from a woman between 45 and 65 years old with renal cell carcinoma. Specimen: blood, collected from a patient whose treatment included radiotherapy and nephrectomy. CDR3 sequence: CASSPSGTASYGYTF. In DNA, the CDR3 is TGTGCCAGCAGCCCGAGCGGGACAGCGTCATATGGCTACACCTTC.